The 4 T cell receptor beta chains given below trace back to one sample, sequenced in a study of T cells expressing NK-cell markers. TCRdb reanalyzed the 5' RACE reads and collapses them to one entry per CDR3 protein, without DNA. The sample includes about 430,000 distinct CDR3 sequences. Sequencing input: blood T cells: a sorted CD56 or NKG2C T cell subset, CD4+ or CD8+ T cells, or bulk PBMC T cells (not recorded which). Receptors were obtained from a woman in her forties or fifties in good health.

The rearrangement joins TRBV12-3 or TRBV12-4 to TRBJ2-7; TCRdb lists TRBD2, though no DNA is available to test this call. CDR3 length: 14 residues. The CDR3 sequence is CASSLGLPLSEQYF.

The chain uses TRBV12-3 or TRBV12-4 and TRBJ2-1. The CDR3 is 12 amino acids. The CDR3 sequence: CASSFHYAEQFF.

V gene TRBV20-1 combines with J gene TRBJ2-1; TCRdb returns TRBD2, unconfirmable since there is no DNA. Germline CDR1 DFQATT, CDR2 SNEGSKA (reference sequence). The CDR3 runs to 13 residues. CDR3: CSAVGLASNEQFF.

The chain uses TRBV5-1 and TRBJ2-2; TCRdb lists TRBD1, though no DNA is available to test this call. Germline V gives CDR1 SGHRS, CDR2 YFSETQ. CDR3 size: 15 residues. CDR3 sequence: CASSSYRDSTGELFF. Complete variable domain (other parts from reference TRBV5-1 and TRBJ2-2): KAGVTQTPRYLIKTRGQQVTLSCSPISGHRSVSWYQQTPGQGLQFLFEYFSETQRNKGNFPGRFSGRQFSNSRSEMNVSTLELGDSALYLCASSSYRDSTGELFFGEGSRLTVL.